Below, one T cell receptor beta chain is given with its context. TCRdb passed the reads through MiXCR, listing each CDR3 protein once. The sample consists of about 14,000 distinct CDR3 sequences, 20% to 25% of them appearing once. The sample originates from a study of liver allograft versus peripheral blood T cells. Across the whole study: What was compared were the T cell receptor repertoires in transplanted livers and those in the peripheral blood of recipients.

The sequence derives from a human patient who had a liver transplant. The graft donor may have contributed some T cells.

CDR3 DNA: TGCAGCGTTGAACTGAGCTCTGGAAACACCATATATTTT. Translating gives CSVELSSGNTIYF. The rearrangement joins TRBV29-1 to TRBJ1-3; D not certain. The CDR3 is made up of 13 amino acids. CDR1 SQVTM and CDR2 ANQGSEA come from the germline V gene. V lost 2 bases to trimming and J lost 0 bases, with 5 bases between them.